This T cell receptor beta chain was sequenced during a study of cytomegalovirus exposure and HLA in healthy donors. This PCR relied on a set of 60 Vbeta primers and 13 Jbeta primers. Sequenced by immunoSEQ multiplex PCR; TCRdb stores in-frame clones only, minus some. The table lists about 180,000 clones, approximately 73% of them singletons. V was clipped by 6 bases and J by 6 bases, with 15 bases between them. The germline V gene encodes CDR1 LNHDA and CDR2 SQIVND (reference sequence). This CDR3 contains 13 residues. The sequenced sample was PBMCs. The rearrangement links TRBV19 to TRBJ2-7; D is possibly TRBD2 (6 bases). The source is a woman in her twenties or thirties in good health and CMV-seropositive. The CDR3 bases are TGTGCCAGTAGAGGCGGGGCCGGCTCCGAGCAGTACTTC. Encoded protein: CASRGGAGSEQYF.